The 9 T cell receptor beta chains presented below share a single source sample, sequenced in a study of CXCR3-negative and CXCR3-positive naive CD8 T cells. The authors prepared UMI-labeled TRB cDNA libraries by 5' RACE. From its re-call of the 5' RACE reads, TCRdb lists each CDR3 protein once, without DNA. Here the sample table reports more than 45,000 distinct CDR3 sequences. What was sequenced was memory CD8+ T cells from blood. These receptors all come from a human donor in good health. Some clones in this sample may be carry-over from other donors' samples.

CDR3 loop: CASRPGLGVNEQFF. The chain employs TRBV28 and TRBJ2-1; without DNA, the TCRdb call of TRBD2 cannot be checked. CDR1 is MDHEN and CDR2 is SYDVKM in the germline V gene. This CDR3 is built from 14 residues.

The rearrangement joins TRBV28 to TRBJ2-7; the D call from TCRdb, TRBD2, cannot be confirmed without DNA. The CDR3 covers 17 residues. From germline, CDR1 is MDHEN and CDR2 SYDVKM. The CDR3: CASSFPWLAGATYEQYF.

The J gene is TRBJ1-6, the V gene TRBV12-3 or TRBV12-4. The CDR3 has 14 residues. The CDR3: CASSFDGWDSPLHF.

The chain carries TRBV5-1 and TRBJ2-2. The CDR3 spans 14 residues. Germline V gives CDR1 SGHRS, CDR2 YFSETQ. The CDR3: CASSLAGETGELFF.

The rearrangement uses TRBV4-2 and TRBJ1-5. CDR3 length: 16 residues. Germline CDR1 and CDR2: LGHNA and YNFKEQ. CDR3 protein: CASSQDLGTSNQPQHF.

The J gene is TRBJ1-2, the V gene TRBV5-1. This CDR3 has 15 residues. Germline V gene lookup returns CDR1 SGHRS and CDR2 YFSETQ. The CDR3 sequence is CASSLTFGPVDGYTF.

The genes are TRBV5-1 and TRBJ2-7; TCRdb designates TRBD1, a call that cannot be tested without DNA. Germline V gives CDR1 SGHRS, CDR2 YFSETQ. This CDR3 comprises 12 residues. CDR3 loop: CASSLGANEQYF.

Considering frequency, this clonotype is medium-sized. V and J are TRBV24-1 and TRBJ2-1; TCRdb's D gene call, TRBD1, goes unchecked for lack of DNA. CDR1 KGHDR and CDR2 SFDVKD come from the germline V gene. The CDR3 has 14 residues. The CDR3 reads CATSDFGTGREQFF.

This chain connects TRBV12-3 or TRBV12-4 to TRBJ2-2; TCRdb's D gene call, TRBD1, goes unchecked for lack of DNA. This CDR3 comprises 11 residues. The CDR3 reads CASRGVGELFF.